The 2 T cell receptor beta chains below all came from one sample that was sequenced in a study of beta chain features in type 1 diabetes. Study-wide points: TCRB CDR3s were moderately but significantly shorter in Type 1 diabetes patients in all four CD4+ subsets.

Reverse transcription of all isolated RNA meant that expressed TCRB transcripts were sequenced. TCRdb's table, derived via immunoSEQ multiplex PCR, lists solely in-frame clones and lacks some. The sample contains 200,000 to 300,000 clones, around 21% of which appear only once. No antigen has been identified for these receptors. Sequenced material: naive CD4+ T cells from blood. Receptors originate from a woman aged 35 to 49 with type 1 diabetes.

This chain joins TRBV21-1 and TRBJ2-5; the table calls TRBD2, which could not be checked here. TRBV21-1 has pseudogene status. This CDR3 has 15 amino acids. The CDR3 loop reads CASNLGGLAGGTQYF. In DNA, the CDR3 is TGTGCCAGCAACCTGGGTGGGCTAGCCGGGGGGACCCAGTACTTC.

The genes are TRBV29-1 and TRBJ1-1; 7 nucleotides match TRBD1. V shed 6 bases, J shed 2 bases, and the junction held 12 bases outside the gene matches. CDR1 and CDR2 from the germline V gene are SQVTM and ANQGSEA. The CDR3 extends over 15 amino acids. The CDR3 DNA reads TGCAGCGTGAGACGCGCCGGGACAGTCAACACTGAAGCTTTCTTT. This sequence encodes CSVRRAGTVNTEAFF.